These 20 T cell receptor beta chains originate from one sample sequenced in a study of blood T cell repertoires in COVID-19. The data were produced by immunoSEQ multiplex PCR, yet TCRdb's version contains in-frame clones alone and is incomplete. The sample consists of just under 80,000 clones, approximately 78% of them appearing once. Sequenced sample: peripheral blood. The source is a woman in her seventies with acute or convalescent COVID-19.

The chain couples TRBV13 to TRBJ2-6; 8 nucleotides line up with TRBD1. V shed 4 bases, J shed 2 bases, and the junction held 10 bases outside the gene matches. Looked up from germline, CDR1 is PRHDT and CDR2 is FYEKMQ (reference sequence). The CDR3 spans 18 residues. The CDR3: CASSWSQGEFTGANVLTF. DNA for the CDR3: TGTGCCAGCAGCTGGTCACAGGGGGAGTTTACTGGGGCCAACGTCCTGACTTTC.

The V and J genes are TRBV6-1 and TRBJ2-1; 13 bases match TRBD2. The length of the CDR3 is 16 residues. Trimming removed 2 bases from V and 9 bases from J; junction bases left unmatched: 7. Per germline, CDR1 MNHNS and CDR2 SASEGT. The CDR3 DNA follows: TGTGCCAGCAGTGAACAACTAGCGGGAGGGAATAGTGAGCAGTTCTTC. Translation: CASSEQLAGGNSEQFF.

The sample holds one count of this clone. The CDR3 loop is CASTRPNEKLFF. CDR3 DNA: TGTGCCAGCACGAGGCCTAATGAAAAACTGTTTTTT. The chain joins TRBV9 to TRBJ1-4; D is unresolved. Trimming stripped 6 bases from V and 3 bases from J, with 6 bases between. The CDR3 extends over 12 amino acids. Germline values: CDR1 SGDLS, CDR2 YYNGEE.

The rearrangement joins TRBV3-1 (or the pseudogene TRBV3-2) to TRBJ2-3; the D gene is possibly TRBD2 (5 bases). Germline values: CDR1 LGHDT, CDR2 YNNKEL (reference sequence). Trimming pared 6 bases from V and 2 bases from J, leaving 15 bases between. This CDR3 is 15 amino acids long. The CDR3 DNA reads TGTGCCAGCAGTGGGAGTGTAAGTCCCACAGATACGCAGTATTTT. Amino acid sequence: CASSGSVSPTDTQYF.

The chain carries TRBV13 and TRBJ1-3, with D perhaps matching TRBD1 (6 bases). The CDR3 is 16 amino acids. V lost 0 bases, J lost 1 base, and 10 bases lay in between. The germline gives CDR1 PRHDT, CDR2 FYEKMQ (reference sequence). CDR3 sequence reads: CASSLGQGLSGNTIYF. Here the CDR3 DNA reads TGTGCCAGCAGCTTAGGACAGGGTCTTTCTGGAAACACCATATATTTT.

The J gene is TRBJ2-7, the V gene TRBV7-9; D call uncertain. This CDR3 contains 13 residues. Trimming took 3 bases from V and 3 from J, leaving 9 bases between them. CDR1 and CDR2 (germline): SEHNR, FQNEAQ (reference sequence). Written as DNA, the CDR3 is TGTGCCAGCAGCTTGGAGTCGTTCTACGAGCAGTACTTC. Residues: CASSLESFYEQYF.

The rearrangement links TRBV3-1 (or the pseudogene TRBV3-2) to TRBJ1-4; 8 nucleotides match TRBD1. The junction had 14 bases not matched to a gene; V was cut back by 4 bases and J by 1 base. This CDR3 has 19 amino acids. From germline, CDR1 is LGHDT and CDR2 YNNKEL (reference sequence). The CDR3 DNA is TGTGCCAGCAGCCCCCTCCGGGACAGGCCAGGGAGAACTAATGAAAAACTGTTTTTT. Amino acid sequence: CASSPLRDRPGRTNEKLFF.

The chain links TRBV5-1 to TRBJ2-1; 10 nucleotides align to TRBD2. The germline CDR1 and CDR2 sequences are SGHRS and YFSETQ. V dropped 4 bases and J dropped 1; count of bases not matched to a gene: 11. There are 18 residues in the CDR3. CDR3 sequence: CASSGKGSSGRSYNEQFF. As DNA, the CDR3 is TGCGCCAGCAGCGGAAAAGGGAGTAGCGGGAGGTCCTACAATGAGCAGTTCTTC.

The J gene is TRBJ2-1, the V gene TRBV3-1 (or the pseudogene TRBV3-2), with TRBD2 as a possible D gene (5 bases). The CDR3 loop spans 14 amino acids. Germline CDR1 LGHDT, CDR2 YNNKEL (reference sequence). V was shortened by 4 bases and J by 9 bases, with 16 bases between the two germline ends. The CDR3 DNA is TGTGCCAGCAGCCGGCAGCCGACGGCGGGTGAGCAGTTCTTC. Translation: CASSRQPTAGEQFF.

This clone was detected a few times. This chain links TRBV19 with TRBJ2-3; D not resolved. Germline V gene lookup returns CDR1 LNHDA and CDR2 SQIVND (reference sequence). CDR3 length: 14 residues. The V end was cut by 4 bases, the J end by 4 bases, with 12 bases between. The DNA of the CDR3 is TGTGCCAGTAGTAGAAAGACGGGTGCAGATACGCAGTATTTT. Its protein product is CASSRKTGADTQYF.

This sequence joins TRBV3-1 (or the pseudogene TRBV3-2) and TRBJ2-5; the D gene is possibly TRBD1 (5 bases). Germline V gene lookup returns CDR1 LGHDT and CDR2 YNNKEL (reference sequence). V lost 0 bases to trimming and J lost 4 bases, with 9 bases between them. The CDR3 runs to 14 residues. The CDR3 DNA reads TGTGCCAGCAGCCAAGACAGGGTAGGAGAGACCCAGTACTTC. Its translation is CASSQDRVGETQYF.

The chain combines TRBV19 with TRBJ1-4, with D unclear. V shed 7 bases and J shed 3 bases, with 12 bases lying between them. The CDR3 is made up of 14 amino acids. CDR1 and CDR2 from the germline V gene are LNHDA and SQIVND (reference sequence). The CDR3 loop is CASTPQLANEKLFF. In nucleotides, the CDR3 is TGTGCCAGTACCCCGCAGTTGGCTAATGAAAAACTGTTTTTT.

The genes are TRBV10-1 and TRBJ2-1, with D possibly being TRBD1 (6 bases). This CDR3 has 16 amino acids. The germline V gene has CDR1 WNHNN and CDR2 SYGVQD (reference sequence). Trimming removed 6 bases at V and 15 bases at J, with 30 bases between. CDR3 loop: CASRGETGISYNGRFF. The CDR3 bases are TGCGCCAGCAGGGGGGAGACAGGCATCTCCTACAATGGGCGGTTCTTC.

This clone was counted a single time. The CDR3 is CASSLSPRQGGGYTF. CDR3 sequence (DNA): TGTGCCAGCAGCTTATCCCCCCGACAGGGCGGTGGCTACACCTTC. V usage is TRBV7-2 and J usage is TRBJ1-2, with 7 bases matching TRBD1. The germline V gene encodes CDR1 SGHTA and CDR2 FQGNSA. CDR3 length: 15 amino acids. The V and J ends lost 2 bases and 7 bases, in that order; junction bases with no gene match: 10.

The rearrangement uses TRBV21-1 and TRBJ1-1. TRBV21-1 constitutes a pseudogene. This CDR3 has 11 residues. CDR3 sequence reads: CAGGKNTEAFF. The CDR3 DNA is TGTGCCGGAGGGAAGAACACTGAAGCTTTCTTT.

The chain uses TRBV5-8 and TRBJ1-5; 8 bases map to TRBD1. The germline V gene has CDR1 SGHTS and CDR2 YDEGEE. V shed 2 bases and J 7 bases; nucleotides not matched to a gene: 5. The CDR3 consists of 14 residues. DNA of the CDR3: TGTGCCAGCAGCTTCGGACAGGGCTGGCAGCCCCAGCATTTT. Its translation: CASSFGQGWQPQHF.

The gene calls are TRBV4-1 and TRBJ1-4, with 7 bases lining up with TRBD1. CDR1 MGHRA and CDR2 YSYEKL come from the germline V gene. The CDR3 has 14 amino acids. The J segment lost 7 bases and the V segment lost 3 bases, leaving 5 bases of the junction unmatched. The DNA of the CDR3 is TGCGCCAGCAGCCACACAGGGGTGGGTGAAAAACTGTTTTTT. Translated, it gives CASSHTGVGEKLFF.

In its sample, this clone was seen a few times. The chain recombines TRBV6-1 with TRBJ1-4; weak D call: TRBD1 (6 bases). The length of the CDR3 is 16 residues. The V gene lost 3 bases and the J gene lost 8 bases, with 19 bases spanning the gap. Germline V gene sequence: CDR1 MNHNS, CDR2 SASEGT. The CDR3 DNA reads TGTGCCAGCAGTGACCTTAAACAGGGTTTTAGCGAAAAACTGTTTTTT. Protein product: CASSDLKQGFSEKLFF.

The V and J genes are TRBV12-3 or TRBV12-4 and TRBJ1-2; 7 bases are a match to TRBD1. The CDR3 runs 13 residues. The J segment lost 4 bases and the V segment lost 8 bases, leaving 7 bases of the junction unmatched. In DNA, the CDR3 is TGTGCCAGCGAGGGGGCGAAGGGCTATGGCTACACCTTC. This gives the protein CASEGAKGYGYTF.

This rearrangement joins TRBV2 to TRBJ1-3; D may be TRBD1 (5 bases). In germline, CDR1 is SNHLY, CDR2 FYNNEI. With 6 bases removed from V and 0 bases from J, the gap between germline ends came to 9 bases. The CDR3 length is 14 residues. The CDR3 loop reads CASRMGLSGNTIYF. The CDR3 coding sequence is TGTGCCAGCAGGATGGGGCTCTCTGGAAACACCATATATTTT.